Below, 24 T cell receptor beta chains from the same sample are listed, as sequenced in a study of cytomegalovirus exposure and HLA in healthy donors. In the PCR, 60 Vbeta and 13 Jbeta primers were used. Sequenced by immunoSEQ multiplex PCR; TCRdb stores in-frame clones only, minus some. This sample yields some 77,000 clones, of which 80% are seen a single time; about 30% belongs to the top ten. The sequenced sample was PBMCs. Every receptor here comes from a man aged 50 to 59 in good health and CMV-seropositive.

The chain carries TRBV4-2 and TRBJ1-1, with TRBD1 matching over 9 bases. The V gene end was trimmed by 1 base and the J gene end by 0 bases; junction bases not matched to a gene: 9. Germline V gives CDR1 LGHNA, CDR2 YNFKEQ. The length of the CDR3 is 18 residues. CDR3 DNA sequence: TGTGCCAGCAGCCAAGCGTATATGACAGGGGGTTTGAACACTGAAGCTTTCTTT. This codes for CASSQAYMTGGLNTEAFF.

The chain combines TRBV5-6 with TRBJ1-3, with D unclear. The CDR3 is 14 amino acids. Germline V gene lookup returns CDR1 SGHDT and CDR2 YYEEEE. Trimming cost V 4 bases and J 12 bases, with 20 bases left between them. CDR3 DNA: TGTGCCAGCAGCCCCCCCGGTCCCGTTGAGGGCATATATTTT. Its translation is CASSPPGPVEGIYF. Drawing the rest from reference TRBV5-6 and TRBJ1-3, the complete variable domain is DAGVTQSPTHLIKTRGQQVTLRCSPKSGHDTVSWYQQALGQGPQFIFQYYEEEERQRGNFPDRFSGHQFPNYSSELNVNALLLGDSALYLCASSPPGPVEGIYFGEGSWLTVV.

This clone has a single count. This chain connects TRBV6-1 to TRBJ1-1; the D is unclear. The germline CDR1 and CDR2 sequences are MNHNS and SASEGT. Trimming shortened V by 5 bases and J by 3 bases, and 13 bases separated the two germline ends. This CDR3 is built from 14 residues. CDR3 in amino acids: CASSKRTLDTEAFF. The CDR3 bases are TGTGCCAGCAGTAAACGGACTCTTGACACTGAAGCTTTCTTT.

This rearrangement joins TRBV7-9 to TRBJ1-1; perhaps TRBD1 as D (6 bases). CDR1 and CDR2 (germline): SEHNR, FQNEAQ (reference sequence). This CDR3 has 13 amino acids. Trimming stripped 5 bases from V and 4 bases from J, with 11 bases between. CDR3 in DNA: TGTGCCAGCAGCGCGCTACAGGGCACTGAAGCTTTCTTT. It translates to CASSALQGTEAFF.

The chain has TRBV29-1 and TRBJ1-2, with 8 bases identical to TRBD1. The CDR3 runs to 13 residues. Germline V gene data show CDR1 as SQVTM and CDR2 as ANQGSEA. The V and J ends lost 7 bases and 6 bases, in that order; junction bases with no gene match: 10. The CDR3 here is CSALAGQGHGYTF. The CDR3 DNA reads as TGCAGCGCCCTAGCAGGACAGGGACATGGCTACACCTTC.

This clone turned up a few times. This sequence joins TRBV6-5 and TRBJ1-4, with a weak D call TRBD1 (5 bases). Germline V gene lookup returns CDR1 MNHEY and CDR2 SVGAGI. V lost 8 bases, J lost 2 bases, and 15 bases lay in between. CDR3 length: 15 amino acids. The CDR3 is CASGGLLSTNEKLFF. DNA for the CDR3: TGTGCCAGCGGGGGACTCCTCAGCACTAATGAAAAACTGTTTTTT.

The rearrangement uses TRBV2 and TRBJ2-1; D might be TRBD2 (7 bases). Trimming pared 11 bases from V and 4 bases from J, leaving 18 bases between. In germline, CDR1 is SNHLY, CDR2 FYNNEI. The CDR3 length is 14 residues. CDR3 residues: CASRGGRGYNEQFF. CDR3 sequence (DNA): TGTGCCTCCAGGGGCGGGAGAGGATACAATGAGCAGTTCTTC.

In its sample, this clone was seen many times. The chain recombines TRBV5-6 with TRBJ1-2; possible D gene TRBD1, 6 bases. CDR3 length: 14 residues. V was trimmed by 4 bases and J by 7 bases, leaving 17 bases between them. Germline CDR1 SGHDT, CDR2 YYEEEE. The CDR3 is CASSPGVEGFGYTF. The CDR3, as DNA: TGTGCCAGCAGCCCAGGGGTTGAGGGGTTTGGCTACACCTTC.

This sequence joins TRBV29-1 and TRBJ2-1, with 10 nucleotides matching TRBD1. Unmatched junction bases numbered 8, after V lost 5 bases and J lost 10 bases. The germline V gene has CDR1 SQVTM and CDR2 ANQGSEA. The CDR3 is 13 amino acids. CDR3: CSVIRQGAGEQFF. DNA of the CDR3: TGCAGCGTTATTAGACAGGGGGCCGGGGAGCAGTTCTTC.

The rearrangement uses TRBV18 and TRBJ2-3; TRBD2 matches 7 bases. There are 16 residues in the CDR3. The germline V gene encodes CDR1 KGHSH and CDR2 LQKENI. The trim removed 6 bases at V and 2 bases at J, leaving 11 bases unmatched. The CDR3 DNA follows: TGTGCCAGCTCCAACGCTCCGGGACTAAACACAGATACGCAGTATTTT. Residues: CASSNAPGLNTDTQYF.

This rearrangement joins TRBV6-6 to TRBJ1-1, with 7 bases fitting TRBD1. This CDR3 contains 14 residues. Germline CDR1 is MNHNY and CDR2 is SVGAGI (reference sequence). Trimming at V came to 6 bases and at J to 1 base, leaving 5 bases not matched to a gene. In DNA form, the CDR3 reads TGTGCCAGCAGCAATCGGGACAGGAACACTGAAGCTTTCTTT. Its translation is CASSNRDRNTEAFF.

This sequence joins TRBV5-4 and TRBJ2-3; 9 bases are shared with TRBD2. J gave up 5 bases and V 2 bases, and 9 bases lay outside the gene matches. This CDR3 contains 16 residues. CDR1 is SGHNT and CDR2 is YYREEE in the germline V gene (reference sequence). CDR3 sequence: CASSFGGGRAQDTQYF. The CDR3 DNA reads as TGTGCCAGCAGCTTTGGCGGCGGGAGGGCCCAAGATACGCAGTATTTT.

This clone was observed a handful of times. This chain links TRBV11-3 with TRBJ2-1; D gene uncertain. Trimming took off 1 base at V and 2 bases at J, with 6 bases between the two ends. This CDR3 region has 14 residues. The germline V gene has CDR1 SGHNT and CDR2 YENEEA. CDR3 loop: CASSLAAAYNEQFF. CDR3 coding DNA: TGTGCCAGCAGCTTAGCTGCGGCCTACAATGAGCAGTTCTTC.

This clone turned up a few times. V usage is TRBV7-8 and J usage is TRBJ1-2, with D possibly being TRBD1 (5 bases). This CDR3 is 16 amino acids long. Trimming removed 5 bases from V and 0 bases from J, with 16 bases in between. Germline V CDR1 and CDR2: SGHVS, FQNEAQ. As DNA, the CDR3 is TGTGCCAGCAGCCCTGGGGCAGGACCAACTAACTATGGCTACACCTTC. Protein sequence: CASSPGAGPTNYGYTF.

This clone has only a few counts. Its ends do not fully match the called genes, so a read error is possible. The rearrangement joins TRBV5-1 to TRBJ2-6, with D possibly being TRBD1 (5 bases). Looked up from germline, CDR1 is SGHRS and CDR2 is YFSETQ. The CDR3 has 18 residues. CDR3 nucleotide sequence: TGCGCCAGCAGCTTAGATAGGCCGGTGCCGGTTGGGGCCAACGGCCTGACTTTC. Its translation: CASSLDRPVPVGANGLTF.

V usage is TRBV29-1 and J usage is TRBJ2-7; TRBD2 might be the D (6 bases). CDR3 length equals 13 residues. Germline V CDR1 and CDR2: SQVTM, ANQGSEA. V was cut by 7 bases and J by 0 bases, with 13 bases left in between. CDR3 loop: CSGRDGSSYEQYF. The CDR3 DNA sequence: TGCAGCGGCAGGGACGGGAGCTCCTACGAGCAGTACTTC.

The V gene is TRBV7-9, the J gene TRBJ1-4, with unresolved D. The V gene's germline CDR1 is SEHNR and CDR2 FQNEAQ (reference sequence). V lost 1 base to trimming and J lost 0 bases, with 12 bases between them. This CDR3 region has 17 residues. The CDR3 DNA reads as TGTGCCAGCAGCTTAGAAAGCGGTTTGGCAACTAATGAAAAACTGTTTTTT. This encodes CASSLESGLATNEKLFF.

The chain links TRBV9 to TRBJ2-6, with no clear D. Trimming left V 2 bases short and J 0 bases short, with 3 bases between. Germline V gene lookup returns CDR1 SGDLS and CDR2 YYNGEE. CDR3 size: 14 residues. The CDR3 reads CASSVLSGANVLTF. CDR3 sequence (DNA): TGTGCCAGCAGCGTCCTCTCTGGGGCCAACGTCCTGACTTTC.

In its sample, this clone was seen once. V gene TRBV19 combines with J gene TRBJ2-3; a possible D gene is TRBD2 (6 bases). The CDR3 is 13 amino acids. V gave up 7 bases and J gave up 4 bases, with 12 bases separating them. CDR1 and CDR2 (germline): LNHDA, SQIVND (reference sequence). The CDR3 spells CASMPGVADTQYF. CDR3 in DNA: TGTGCCAGTATGCCGGGAGTAGCAGATACGCAGTATTTT.

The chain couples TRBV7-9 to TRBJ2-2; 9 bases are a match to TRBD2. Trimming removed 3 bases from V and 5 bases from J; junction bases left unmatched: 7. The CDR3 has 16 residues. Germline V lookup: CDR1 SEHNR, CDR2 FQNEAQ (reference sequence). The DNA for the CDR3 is TGTGCCAGCAGCTTGGAGGGACTAGCTCGGACCGGGGAGCTGTTTTTT. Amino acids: CASSLEGLARTGELFF.

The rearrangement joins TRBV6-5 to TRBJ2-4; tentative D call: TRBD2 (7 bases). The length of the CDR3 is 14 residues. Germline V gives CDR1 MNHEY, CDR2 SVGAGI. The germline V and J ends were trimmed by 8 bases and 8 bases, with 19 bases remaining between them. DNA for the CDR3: TGTGCCAGCGGCGATCAGGGGAGGGGGGACATTCAGTACTTC. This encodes CASGDQGRGDIQYF.

In nucleotides, the CDR3 is TGTGCCAGCATCAGGTGGGGCGGGAGGGGTGAGCAGTTCTTC. It yields the protein CASIRWGGRGEQFF. The chain links TRBV6-6 to TRBJ2-1; 9 nucleotides agree with TRBD2. This CDR3 region has 14 residues. V lost 7 bases, J lost 9 bases, and 10 bases stayed unmatched. Germline CDR1 is MNHNY and CDR2 is SVGAGI (reference sequence).

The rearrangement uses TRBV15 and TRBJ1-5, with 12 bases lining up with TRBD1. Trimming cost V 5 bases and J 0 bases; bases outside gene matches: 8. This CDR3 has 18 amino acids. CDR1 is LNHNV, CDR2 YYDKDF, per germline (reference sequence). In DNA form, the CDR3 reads TGTGCCACCAGCTGGGACAGGGGGCGGGGAGGTAGCAATCAGCCCCAGCATTTT. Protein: CATSWDRGRGGSNQPQHF.

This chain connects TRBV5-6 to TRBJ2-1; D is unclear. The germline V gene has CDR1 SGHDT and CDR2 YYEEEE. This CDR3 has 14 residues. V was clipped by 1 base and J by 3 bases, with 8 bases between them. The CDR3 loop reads CASSLIVFYNEQFF. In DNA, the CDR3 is TGTGCCAGCAGCTTGATAGTTTTCTACAATGAGCAGTTCTTC.